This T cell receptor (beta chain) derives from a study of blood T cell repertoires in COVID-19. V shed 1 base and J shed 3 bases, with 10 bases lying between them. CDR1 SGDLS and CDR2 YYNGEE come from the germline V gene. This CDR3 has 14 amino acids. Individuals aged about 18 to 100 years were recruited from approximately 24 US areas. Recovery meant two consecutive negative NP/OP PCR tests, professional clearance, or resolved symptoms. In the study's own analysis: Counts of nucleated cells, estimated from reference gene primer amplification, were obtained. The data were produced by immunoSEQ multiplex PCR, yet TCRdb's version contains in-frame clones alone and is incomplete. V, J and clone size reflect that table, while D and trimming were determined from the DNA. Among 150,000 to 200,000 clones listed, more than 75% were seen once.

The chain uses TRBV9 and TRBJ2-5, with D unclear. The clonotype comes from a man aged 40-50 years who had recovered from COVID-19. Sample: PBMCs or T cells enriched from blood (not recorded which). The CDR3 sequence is CASSVSPTEETQYF. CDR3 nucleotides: TGTGCCAGCAGCGTATCACCCACAGAAGAGACCCAGTACTTC. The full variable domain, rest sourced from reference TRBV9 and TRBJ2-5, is DSGVTQTPKHLITATGQRVTLRCSPRSGDLSVYWYQQSLDQGLQFLIQYYNGEERAKGNILERFSAQQFPDLHSELNLSSLELGDSALYFCASSVSPTEETQYFGPGTRLLVL.